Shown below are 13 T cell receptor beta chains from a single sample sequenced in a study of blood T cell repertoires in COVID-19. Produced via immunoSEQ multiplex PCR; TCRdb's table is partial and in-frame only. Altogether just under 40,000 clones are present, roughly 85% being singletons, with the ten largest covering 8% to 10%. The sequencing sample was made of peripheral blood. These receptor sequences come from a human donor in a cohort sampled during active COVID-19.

The CDR3 DNA reads as TGCGCCAGCAGCGCCCTAGACCCGAACACTGAAGCTTTCTTT. Translated: CASSALDPNTEAFF. This rearrangement joins TRBV5-1 to TRBJ1-1; D remains ambiguous. The CDR3 is 14 residues long. Looked up from germline, CDR1 is SGHRS and CDR2 is YFSETQ. Trimming took 4 bases from V and 1 from J, leaving 11 bases between them.

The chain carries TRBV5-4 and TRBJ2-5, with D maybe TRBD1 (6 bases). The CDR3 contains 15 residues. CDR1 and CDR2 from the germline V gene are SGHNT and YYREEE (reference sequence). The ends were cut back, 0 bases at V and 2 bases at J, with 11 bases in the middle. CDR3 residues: CASSLVQGQQETQYF. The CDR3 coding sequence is TGTGCCAGCAGCTTGGTACAGGGTCAGCAAGAGACCCAGTACTTC.

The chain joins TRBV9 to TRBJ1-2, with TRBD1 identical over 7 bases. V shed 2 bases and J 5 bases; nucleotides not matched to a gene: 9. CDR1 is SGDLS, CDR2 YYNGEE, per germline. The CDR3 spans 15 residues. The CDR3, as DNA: TGTGCCAGCAGCGTCGGGACAGTTCGTAGTTATGGCTACACCTTC. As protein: CASSVGTVRSYGYTF.

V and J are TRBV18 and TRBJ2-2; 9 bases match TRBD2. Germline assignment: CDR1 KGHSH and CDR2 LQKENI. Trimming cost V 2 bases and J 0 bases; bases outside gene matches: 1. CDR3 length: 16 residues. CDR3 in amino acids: CASSPRTSANTGELFF. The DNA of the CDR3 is TGTGCCAGCTCACCAAGGACTAGCGCGAACACCGGGGAGCTGTTTTTT. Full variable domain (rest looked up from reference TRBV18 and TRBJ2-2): NAGVMQNPRHLVRRRGQEARLRCSPMKGHSHVYWYRQLPEEGLKFMVYLQKENIIDESGMPKERFSAEFPKEGPSILRIQQVVRGDSAAYFCASSPRTSANTGELFFGEGSRLTVL.

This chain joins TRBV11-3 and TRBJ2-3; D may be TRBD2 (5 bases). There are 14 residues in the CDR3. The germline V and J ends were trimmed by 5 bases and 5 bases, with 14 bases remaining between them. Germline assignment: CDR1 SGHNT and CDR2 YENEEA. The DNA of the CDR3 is TGTGCCAGCAGCCCGTCCGGAGCGGTAGATACGCAGTATTTT. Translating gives CASSPSGAVDTQYF. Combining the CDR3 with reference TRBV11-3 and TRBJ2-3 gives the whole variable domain EAGVVQSPRYKIIEKKQPVAFWCNPISGHNTLYWYLQNLGQGPELLIRYENEEAVDDSQLPKDRFSAERLKGVDSTLKIQPAELGDSAVYLCASSPSGAVDTQYFGPGTRLTVL.

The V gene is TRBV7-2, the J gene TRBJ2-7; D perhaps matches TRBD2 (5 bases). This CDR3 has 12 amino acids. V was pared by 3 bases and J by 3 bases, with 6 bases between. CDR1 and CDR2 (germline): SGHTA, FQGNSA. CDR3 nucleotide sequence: TGTGCCAGCAGCTTCGCGGGCTACGAGCAGTACTTC. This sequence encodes CASSFAGYEQYF.

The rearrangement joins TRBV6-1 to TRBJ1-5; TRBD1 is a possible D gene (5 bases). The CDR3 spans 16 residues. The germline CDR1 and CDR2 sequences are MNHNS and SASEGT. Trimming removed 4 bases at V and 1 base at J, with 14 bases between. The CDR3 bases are TGTGCCAGCAGTGCATCCAGGGTCGGAAGCAATCAGCCCCAGCATTTT. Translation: CASSASRVGSNQPQHF.

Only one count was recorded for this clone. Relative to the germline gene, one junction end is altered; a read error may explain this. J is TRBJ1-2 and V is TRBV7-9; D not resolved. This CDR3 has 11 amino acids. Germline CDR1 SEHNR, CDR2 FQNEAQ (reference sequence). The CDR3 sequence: CASSSDSTRSF. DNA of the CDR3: TGTGCCAGCAGCTCCGATTCTACACGGAGCTTC.

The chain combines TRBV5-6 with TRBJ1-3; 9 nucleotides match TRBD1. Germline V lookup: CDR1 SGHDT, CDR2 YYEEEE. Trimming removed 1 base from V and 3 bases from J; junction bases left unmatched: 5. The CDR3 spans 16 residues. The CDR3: CASSLKGQGYGNTIYF. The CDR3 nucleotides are TGTGCCAGCAGCTTGAAAGGACAGGGGTATGGAAACACCATATATTTT.

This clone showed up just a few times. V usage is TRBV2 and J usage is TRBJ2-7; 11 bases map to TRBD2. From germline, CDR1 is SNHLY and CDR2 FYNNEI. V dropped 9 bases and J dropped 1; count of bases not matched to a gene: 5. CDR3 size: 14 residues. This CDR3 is CASLLAGVSYEQYF. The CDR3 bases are TGTGCCAGTTTACTAGCGGGAGTTTCCTACGAGCAGTACTTC.

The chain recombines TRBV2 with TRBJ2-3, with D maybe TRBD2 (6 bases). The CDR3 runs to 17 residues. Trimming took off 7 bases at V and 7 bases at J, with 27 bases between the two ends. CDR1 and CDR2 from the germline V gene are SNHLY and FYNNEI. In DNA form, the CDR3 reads TGTGCCAGCACCCCCCTTAGCGGCAATTGGAAGGTGAATACGCAGTATTTT. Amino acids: CASTPLSGNWKVNTQYF.

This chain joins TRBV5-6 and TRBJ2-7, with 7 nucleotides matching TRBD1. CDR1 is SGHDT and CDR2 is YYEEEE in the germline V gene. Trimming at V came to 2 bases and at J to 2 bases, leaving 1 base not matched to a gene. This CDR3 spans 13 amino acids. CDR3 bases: TGTGCCAGCAGCTTTGGGACAGCCTACGAGCAGTACTTC. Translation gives CASSFGTAYEQYF.

The CDR3 protein is CASSARLAGGISYEQYF. The CDR3 coding sequence is TGCGCCAGCAGCGCGCGACTAGCGGGGGGGATCTCCTACGAGCAGTACTTC. The chain is built from TRBV5-1 and TRBJ2-7; the match to TRBD2 covers 14 bases. The CDR3 length is 17 residues. Germline CDR1 is SGHRS and CDR2 is YFSETQ. Unmatched junction bases numbered 6, after V lost 4 bases and J lost 0 bases.